A selection of T cell receptor beta chains follows, all from one sample in a study of blood T cell repertoires in COVID-19. Repertoires were generated with immunoSEQ multiplex PCR, while TCRdb's copy carries only in-frame clones and drops some. The sample yields 180,000 or so clones, more than 70% seen once. The material sequenced was peripheral blood. These receptors were obtained from a woman older than 75 with active or convalescent COVID-19. The CDR3 runs from the conserved cysteine through the conserved F or W. The order of the fields is CDR3 DNA, CDR3 protein, clone size, V gene, D gene, CDR3 length, J gene. The D gene is left open where the match is weak. Size values are once, few and many counts, or a class for expanded clones, and some rows have none.

cdr3_nt: TGTGCCAGCAGTTGGCATTATACGCAGTATTTT
cdr3_aa: CASSWHYTQYF
clone_size: .
v_call: TRBV6-2/TRBV6-3
d_call: .
cdr3_length: 11
j_call: TRBJ2-3

cdr3_nt: TGTGCCAGTAGTATGTCTAGCGGGGGCCTCATGAGTGAGCAGTTCTTC
cdr3_aa: CASSMSSGGLMSEQFF
clone_size: .
v_call: TRBV19
d_call: TRBD2
cdr3_length: 16
j_call: TRBJ2-1

cdr3_nt: TGTGCCAGCTGGGAACAGGGGGCGAGGGGAAACACCATATATTTT
cdr3_aa: CASWEQGARGNTIYF
clone_size: few
v_call: TRBV28
d_call: TRBD1
cdr3_length: 15
j_call: TRBJ1-3

cdr3_nt: TGTGCCAGTGGACAACGCAATCAGCCCCAGCATTTT
cdr3_aa: CASGQRNQPQHF
clone_size: once
v_call: TRBV19
d_call: .
cdr3_length: 12
j_call: TRBJ1-5

cdr3_nt: TGTGCCAGCAGGGACAGGGGGACGGTCTCCTACGAGCAGTACTTC
cdr3_aa: CASRDRGTVSYEQYF
clone_size: .
v_call: TRBV2
d_call: TRBD1
cdr3_length: 15
j_call: TRBJ2-7

cdr3_nt: TGTGCCAGCAGCCAAAGGGACAGGAACACTGAAGCTTTCTTT
cdr3_aa: CASSQRDRNTEAFF
clone_size: .
v_call: TRBV3-1/TRBV3-2
d_call: TRBD1
cdr3_length: 14
j_call: TRBJ1-1

cdr3_nt: TGTGCCAGCAGTGTCTTAGCGGGGGGGCAGTCCGATACGCAGTATTTT
cdr3_aa: CASSVLAGGQSDTQYF
clone_size: .
v_call: TRBV6-1
d_call: TRBD2
cdr3_length: 16
j_call: TRBJ2-3

cdr3_nt: TGTGCCACCAAGGACAGAGATCAGCCCCAGCATTTT
cdr3_aa: CATKDRDQPQHF
clone_size: .
v_call: TRBV19
d_call: .
cdr3_length: 12
j_call: TRBJ1-5

cdr3_nt: TGCGCCAGCAGCTCGGGACAGGGCACAGATACGCAGTATTTT
cdr3_aa: CASSSGQGTDTQYF
clone_size: .
v_call: TRBV5-1
d_call: TRBD1
cdr3_length: 14
j_call: TRBJ2-3

cdr3_nt: TGCGCCAGCGGCCCTGACTTCTACGAGCAGTACTTC
cdr3_aa: CASGPDFYEQYF
clone_size: .
v_call: TRBV5-1
d_call: .
cdr3_length: 12
j_call: TRBJ2-7

cdr3_nt: TGTGCCAGCAGTACGGCAGGCCTTGTGGTCGGGGAGCTGTTTTTT
cdr3_aa: CASSTAGLVVGELFF
clone_size: .
v_call: TRBV6-5
d_call: .
cdr3_length: 15
j_call: TRBJ2-2

cdr3_nt: TGTGCCAGCAGTGAACTAGCGGGGGGCACAGATACGCAGTATTTT
cdr3_aa: CASSELAGGTDTQYF
clone_size: .
v_call: TRBV2
d_call: TRBD2
cdr3_length: 15
j_call: TRBJ2-3

cdr3_nt: TGTGCCAGTAGTATAGCGGGGACAGCTGGGGAAAACTCCTACGAGCAGTACTTC
cdr3_aa: CASSIAGTAGENSYEQYF
clone_size: .
v_call: TRBV19
d_call: TRBD1
cdr3_length: 18
j_call: TRBJ2-7

cdr3_nt: TGCGCCAGCAGCTTGGCAGGGGGCTGGGATGAGCAGTTCTTC
cdr3_aa: CASSLAGGWDEQFF
clone_size: .
v_call: TRBV5-1
d_call: TRBD1
cdr3_length: 14
j_call: TRBJ2-1

cdr3_nt: TGTGCCAGCAGTTATGGGGCATTCTCTGGAAACACCATATATTTT
cdr3_aa: CASSYGAFSGNTIYF
clone_size: .
v_call: TRBV6-5
d_call: .
cdr3_length: 15
j_call: TRBJ1-3

cdr3_nt: TGCGCCAGCAGCCAAAAGCAGGGGGGCCCGGGTGAGCAGTACTTC
cdr3_aa: CASSQKQGGPGEQYF
clone_size: .
v_call: TRBV4-1
d_call: .
cdr3_length: 15
j_call: TRBJ2-7

cdr3_nt: TGTGCCACCAGCAGAGATAGCGCGTCGAGAGATACGCAGTATTTT
cdr3_aa: CATSRDSASRDTQYF
clone_size: few
v_call: TRBV15
d_call: .
cdr3_length: 15
j_call: TRBJ2-3

cdr3_nt: TGTGCCAGCAGTACAGTGTACACTGAAGCTTTCTTT
cdr3_aa: CASSTVYTEAFF
clone_size: .
v_call: TRBV6-2/TRBV6-3
d_call: .
cdr3_length: 12
j_call: TRBJ1-1

cdr3_nt: TGTGCCACCCGTGGTATGGGGGCGCGGTGGGAAGCTTTCTTT
cdr3_aa: CATRGMGARWEAFF
clone_size: .
v_call: TRBV15
d_call: .
cdr3_length: 14
j_call: TRBJ1-1

cdr3_nt: TGCGCCAGCAGCTTGACTAGCGGGGGGGCAAATGAGCAGTTCTTC
cdr3_aa: CASSLTSGGANEQFF
clone_size: once
v_call: TRBV5-1
d_call: TRBD2
cdr3_length: 15
j_call: TRBJ2-1

cdr3_nt: TGTGCCAGCAGCTTGGGAGGGACAGGGAGGGGCAATGAGCAGTTCTTC
cdr3_aa: CASSLGGTGRGNEQFF
clone_size: .
v_call: TRBV5-4
d_call: TRBD1
cdr3_length: 16
j_call: TRBJ2-1

cdr3_nt: TGTGCCAGCAGCCCTCGGGGGACAGGGAATGGCTACACCTTC
cdr3_aa: CASSPRGTGNGYTF
clone_size: .
v_call: TRBV21-1
d_call: .
cdr3_length: 14
j_call: TRBJ1-2

cdr3_nt: TGCGCCAGCAGCTTGGATAGACAGGGGCTCGCCGGGGAGCTGTTTTTT
cdr3_aa: CASSLDRQGLAGELFF
clone_size: .
v_call: TRBV5-1
d_call: TRBD1
cdr3_length: 16
j_call: TRBJ2-2

cdr3_nt: TGTGCCAGCAGCCAAGAATCCGTCTCGCGGGGCTACACCTTC
cdr3_aa: CASSQESVSRGYTF
clone_size: few
v_call: TRBV14
d_call: .
cdr3_length: 14
j_call: TRBJ1-2

cdr3_nt: TGTGCCTGGAGTGTACTGCCTTCGTACGAGCAGTACTTC
cdr3_aa: CAWSVLPSYEQYF
clone_size: .
v_call: TRBV30
d_call: .
cdr3_length: 13
j_call: TRBJ2-7

cdr3_nt: TGCGCCAGCAGCCAAGACTTAGCCAAAAACATTCAGTACTTC
cdr3_aa: CASSQDLAKNIQYF
clone_size: .
v_call: TRBV4-1
d_call: .
cdr3_length: 14
j_call: TRBJ2-4

cdr3_nt: TGTGCCAGCAGCTTCGGCTTGACAGGGGGTGATGAAAAACTGTTTTTT
cdr3_aa: CASSFGLTGGDEKLFF
clone_size: .
v_call: TRBV5-8
d_call: TRBD1
cdr3_length: 16
j_call: TRBJ1-4

cdr3_nt: TGTGCCATCAGTGCTACGGGACTTGGTAATTCACCCCTCCACTTT
cdr3_aa: CAISATGLGNSPLHF
clone_size: .
v_call: TRBV10-3
d_call: .
cdr3_length: 15
j_call: TRBJ1-6

cdr3_nt: TGTGCCAGCAGTTTGAACTCGGCAGGCCATGGCTACACCTTC
cdr3_aa: CASSLNSAGHGYTF
clone_size: .
v_call: TRBV27
d_call: .
cdr3_length: 14
j_call: TRBJ1-2

cdr3_nt: TGTGCCAGCACCATTTGGGGACAGGCCTACGAGCAGTACTTC
cdr3_aa: CASTIWGQAYEQYF
clone_size: .
v_call: TRBV28
d_call: TRBD1
cdr3_length: 14
j_call: TRBJ2-7

cdr3_nt: TGTGCCAGCAGCTCGACAGGGGCCGATTACGAGCAGTACTTC
cdr3_aa: CASSSTGADYEQYF
clone_size: .
v_call: TRBV13
d_call: TRBD1
cdr3_length: 14
j_call: TRBJ2-7

cdr3_nt: TGTGCCAGTAGTAAGGTGGTAAACACGGACAGGGAACAAGAGACCCAGTACTTC
cdr3_aa: CASSKVVNTDREQETQYF
clone_size: .
v_call: TRBV19
d_call: TRBD1
cdr3_length: 18
j_call: TRBJ2-5

cdr3_nt: TGTGCCAGCAGGGGCCTAGGGGATACCTATAATTCACCCCTCCACTTT
cdr3_aa: CASRGLGDTYNSPLHF
clone_size: .
v_call: TRBV28
d_call: .
cdr3_length: 16
j_call: TRBJ1-6

cdr3_nt: TGCAGCGTTGAGACAGGGGGCTACAATGAGCAGTTCTTC
cdr3_aa: CSVETGGYNEQFF
clone_size: .
v_call: TRBV29-1
d_call: TRBD1
cdr3_length: 13
j_call: TRBJ2-1

cdr3_nt: TGTGCCAGCAGCCAGAGCGGGGGGGCCTACAATGAGCAGTTCTTC
cdr3_aa: CASSQSGGAYNEQFF
clone_size: once
v_call: TRBV7-9
d_call: TRBD2
cdr3_length: 15
j_call: TRBJ2-1

cdr3_nt: TGTGCCAGCAGTTCGGGACAGGGGGCGGAGGCCTATGGCTACACCTTC
cdr3_aa: CASSSGQGAEAYGYTF
clone_size: .
v_call: TRBV28
d_call: TRBD1
cdr3_length: 16
j_call: TRBJ1-2

cdr3_nt: TGTGCCACCAGGGAGACAGGGAGAAACACTGAAGCTTTCTTT
cdr3_aa: CATRETGRNTEAFF
clone_size: .
v_call: TRBV24-1
d_call: TRBD1
cdr3_length: 14
j_call: TRBJ1-1

cdr3_nt: TGTGCCAGCTTGGAGGGGCCATCCTACGAGCAGTACTTC
cdr3_aa: CASLEGPSYEQYF
clone_size: few
v_call: TRBV28
d_call: .
cdr3_length: 13
j_call: TRBJ2-7

cdr3_nt: TGTGCCACCAGGGGACAGGGAGACAACTATGGCTACACCTTC
cdr3_aa: CATRGQGDNYGYTF
clone_size: .
v_call: TRBV24-1
d_call: TRBD1
cdr3_length: 14
j_call: TRBJ1-2

cdr3_nt: TGCGCCAGCAGCTTGGTTTCCCTAAACTCCTACAATGAGCAGTTCTTC
cdr3_aa: CASSLVSLNSYNEQFF
clone_size: .
v_call: TRBV5-1
d_call: .
cdr3_length: 16
j_call: TRBJ2-1

cdr3_nt: TGTGCCAGTAGTAGGCTAGCGGGGGGATTCACAGATACGCAGTATTTT
cdr3_aa: CASSRLAGGFTDTQYF
clone_size: .
v_call: TRBV19
d_call: TRBD2
cdr3_length: 16
j_call: TRBJ2-3

cdr3_nt: TGTGCCACCAGTGATCACCCGGGGGGGGAAGCTTTCTTT
cdr3_aa: CATSDHPGGEAFF
clone_size: .
v_call: TRBV24-1
d_call: .
cdr3_length: 13
j_call: TRBJ1-1

cdr3_nt: TGTGCCAGCAGTTTATGGGGGGGAAGTTTGAATTTT
cdr3_aa: CASSLWGGSLNF
clone_size: .
v_call: TRBV28
d_call: .
cdr3_length: 12
j_call: TRBJ1-5

cdr3_nt: TGTGCCTGGAGTGGCGGCCGGGATTCACCCCTCCACTTT
cdr3_aa: CAWSGGRDSPLHF
clone_size: .
v_call: TRBV30
d_call: .
cdr3_length: 13
j_call: TRBJ1-6

cdr3_nt: TGTGCCTGGAGTCGGGACAGGGCGCCCGCTTTCTTT
cdr3_aa: CAWSRDRAPAFF
clone_size: .
v_call: TRBV30
d_call: TRBD1
cdr3_length: 12
j_call: TRBJ1-1

cdr3_nt: TGTGCCAGCAGCACGAGGGAGCACAATGAGCAGTTCTTC
cdr3_aa: CASSTREHNEQFF
clone_size: once
v_call: TRBV2
d_call: .
cdr3_length: 13
j_call: TRBJ2-1

cdr3_nt: TGTGCCAGCAGGATATCCGGGACAGAGAACTATGGCTACACCTTC
cdr3_aa: CASRISGTENYGYTF
clone_size: .
v_call: TRBV6-5
d_call: TRBD1
cdr3_length: 15
j_call: TRBJ1-2

cdr3_nt: TGTGCCAGCAGCCCGCATGACAGGGCCCTCTACACCTTC
cdr3_aa: CASSPHDRALYTF
clone_size: .
v_call: TRBV3-1/TRBV3-2
d_call: TRBD1
cdr3_length: 13
j_call: TRBJ1-2

cdr3_nt: TGTGCCAGCAGTTTTTACAGCTTGAACACTGAAGCTTTCTTT
cdr3_aa: CASSFYSLNTEAFF
clone_size: .
v_call: TRBV28
d_call: .
cdr3_length: 14
j_call: TRBJ1-1

cdr3_nt: TGTGCCACCAGTGGCAGGTGGGGGGAGCTGTTTTTT
cdr3_aa: CATSGRWGELFF
clone_size: .
v_call: TRBV24-1
d_call: .
cdr3_length: 12
j_call: TRBJ2-2

cdr3_nt: TGTGCCACCAGTGATACCCTGACCCAGGGGCTGGGGGGCTACACCTTC
cdr3_aa: CATSDTLTQGLGGYTF
clone_size: .
v_call: TRBV24-1
d_call: .
cdr3_length: 16
j_call: TRBJ1-2

cdr3_nt: TGTGCCAGCAGATCAGATGGACGGGGGATCTACAATGAGCAGTTCTTC
cdr3_aa: CASRSDGRGIYNEQFF
clone_size: .
v_call: TRBV7-2
d_call: .
cdr3_length: 16
j_call: TRBJ2-1

cdr3_nt: TGTGCCAGCAGCCAGGGACAGCTGAACACTGAAGCTTTCTTT
cdr3_aa: CASSQGQLNTEAFF
clone_size: .
v_call: TRBV21-1
d_call: .
cdr3_length: 14
j_call: TRBJ1-1

cdr3_nt: TGTGCCAGCTCACCAGCGCGAGCGGGGGAGGGGAGCATTCAGTACTTC
cdr3_aa: CASSPARAGEGSIQYF
clone_size: .
v_call: TRBV18
d_call: TRBD2
cdr3_length: 16
j_call: TRBJ2-4

cdr3_nt: TGCGCCAGCAGTCAATCAGGTCGGACAGGGGGGGCCTACGAGCAGTACTTC
cdr3_aa: CASSQSGRTGGAYEQYF
clone_size: .
v_call: TRBV23-1
d_call: TRBD1
cdr3_length: 17
j_call: TRBJ2-7

cdr3_nt: TGTGCCAGCAGCTTATTGTGGGCCCCTCGGGAGACCCAGTACTTC
cdr3_aa: CASSLLWAPRETQYF
clone_size: .
v_call: TRBV11-2
d_call: .
cdr3_length: 15
j_call: TRBJ2-5

cdr3_nt: TGTGCCAGCAGCGTAGCGGGTCAGGGGGCCTACAATGAGCAGTTCTTC
cdr3_aa: CASSVAGQGAYNEQFF
clone_size: .
v_call: TRBV9
d_call: TRBD1
cdr3_length: 16
j_call: TRBJ2-1